The TCR beta chain under discussion was sequenced for a study of vaccination effects on CD4 cells after COVID-19. Profiled with immunoSEQ multiplex PCR; TCRdb holds only in-frame clones, not every one. Found here are about 79,000 clones, about 70% of them singletons; the top ten hold roughly 1.9%. Ahead of sequencing, the ViraFEST assay grew antigen-specific CD4+ T cells using viral peptide pools. Between days 9 and 10 of culture, CD4+ T cells were separated out. All vaccine recipients tested negative for nucleocapsid antibodies and had never contracted SARS-CoV-2 infection. Supplemented with roughly 9 IU/ml IL-2 and roughly 9.2 ug/ml peptides, under 2.5 million PBMC per well were kept in culture. As concerns this clone: Its antigen is not known.

The origin of this receptor is a human donor who received a COVID-19 vaccine. The sequences come from CD4+ T cells from PBMCs cultured with HCoV-229E spike peptides, collected before COVID-19 vaccination.

The CDR3 reads CASSIGTGSAKNIQYF. The CDR3 DNA follows: TGTGCCAGCAGTATAGGGACAGGGTCGGCCAAAAACATTCAGTACTTC. The chain has TRBV28 and TRBJ2-4; 9 bases line up with TRBD1. From germline, CDR1 is MDHEN and CDR2 SYDVKM. With V trimmed by 5 bases and J by 1 base, 6 bases remained unmatched. The CDR3 is 16 amino acids.